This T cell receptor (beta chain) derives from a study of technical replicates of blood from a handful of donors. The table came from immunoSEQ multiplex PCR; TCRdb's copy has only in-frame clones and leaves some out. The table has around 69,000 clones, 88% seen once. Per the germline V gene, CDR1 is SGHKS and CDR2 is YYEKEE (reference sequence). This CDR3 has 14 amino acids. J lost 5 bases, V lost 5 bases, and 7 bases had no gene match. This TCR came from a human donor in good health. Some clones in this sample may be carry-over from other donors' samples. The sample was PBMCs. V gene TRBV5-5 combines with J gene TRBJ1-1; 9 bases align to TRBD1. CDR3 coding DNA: TGTGCCAGCAGTTGGCGACAGGGGGGAACTGAAGCTTTCTTT. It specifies CASSWRQGGTEAFF.